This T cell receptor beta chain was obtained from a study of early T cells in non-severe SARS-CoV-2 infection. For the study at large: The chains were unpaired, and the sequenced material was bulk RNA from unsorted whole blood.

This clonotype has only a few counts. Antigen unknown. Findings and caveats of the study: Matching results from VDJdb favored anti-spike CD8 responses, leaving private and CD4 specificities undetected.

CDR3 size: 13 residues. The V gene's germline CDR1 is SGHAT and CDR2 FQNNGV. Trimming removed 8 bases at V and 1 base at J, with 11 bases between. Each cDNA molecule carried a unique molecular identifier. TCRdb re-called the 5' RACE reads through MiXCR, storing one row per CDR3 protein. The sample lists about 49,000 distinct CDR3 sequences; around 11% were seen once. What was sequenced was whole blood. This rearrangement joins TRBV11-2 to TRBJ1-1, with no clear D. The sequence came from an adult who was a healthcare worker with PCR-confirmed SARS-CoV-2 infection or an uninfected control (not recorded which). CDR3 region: CASGPRRNTEAFF. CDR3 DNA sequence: TGTGCCAGCGGGCCCAGGCGGAACACTGAAGCTTTCTTT.